These T cell receptor beta chains were read from a single sample in a study of blood T cell repertoires in COVID-19. Measured with immunoSEQ multiplex PCR; TCRdb has only the in-frame clones, and not every one. The sample holds some 170,000 clones, 60% to 80% seen once. The specimen was peripheral blood. These receptors came from a man aged 70-80 years with acute or convalescent COVID-19. Each CDR3 is given without its conserved first and last residue. Fields, in order: V gene, D gene, clone size, J gene, CDR3 protein. The D gene is left open where the match is weak. Clone size is shown for a subset of rows, as once, few, many or a class of expanded clone.

V: TRBV28
D: TRBD1
size: NA
J: TRBJ2-3
CDR3: ASSWSTGNTDTQY

V: TRBV10-1
D: NA
size: NA
J: TRBJ1-1
CDR3: ASSDSRGLGGNTEAF

V: TRBV9
D: NA
size: NA
J: TRBJ1-2
CDR3: ASTVGGGRDYGYT

V: TRBV7-6
D: NA
size: once
J: TRBJ1-2
CDR3: ASSLAGGNGYT

V: TRBV6-5
D: NA
size: once
J: TRBJ2-5
CDR3: ASTKPGGETQY

V: TRBV7-6
D: TRBD2
size: NA
J: TRBJ2-2
CDR3: ASSSAPGLQNTGELF

V: TRBV18
D: TRBD2
size: NA
J: TRBJ2-7
CDR3: ASSPGVRAGVY

V: TRBV7-6
D: TRBD2
size: few
J: TRBJ2-1
CDR3: ASSYQTSGGYNEQF

V: TRBV5-1
D: NA
size: NA
J: TRBJ2-7
CDR3: ASSVEPGWVDDEQY

V: TRBV20-1
D: NA
size: NA
J: TRBJ2-3
CDR3: SARVSDTQY

V: TRBV6-5
D: TRBD2
size: NA
J: TRBJ2-2
CDR3: ASSYASGSNTGELF

V: TRBV25-1
D: NA
size: NA
J: TRBJ1-1
CDR3: ASSGLGANTEAF

V: TRBV11-3
D: NA
size: once
J: TRBJ2-7
CDR3: ASSDPRRPTYEQY

V: TRBV29-1
D: NA
size: many
J: TRBJ1-1
CDR3: SVGSGVITEAF